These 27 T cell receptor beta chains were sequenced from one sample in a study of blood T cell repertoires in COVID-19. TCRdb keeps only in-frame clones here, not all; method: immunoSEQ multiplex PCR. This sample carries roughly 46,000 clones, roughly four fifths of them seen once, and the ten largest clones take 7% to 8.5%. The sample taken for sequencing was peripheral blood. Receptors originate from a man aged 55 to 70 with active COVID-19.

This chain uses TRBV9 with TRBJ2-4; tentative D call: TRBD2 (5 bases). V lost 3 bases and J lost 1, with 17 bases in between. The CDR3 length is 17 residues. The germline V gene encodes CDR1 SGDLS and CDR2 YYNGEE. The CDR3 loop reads CASSELVVVLAKNIQYF. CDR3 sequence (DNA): TGTGCCAGCAGCGAACTAGTGGTAGTTCTGGCCAAAAACATTCAGTACTTC.

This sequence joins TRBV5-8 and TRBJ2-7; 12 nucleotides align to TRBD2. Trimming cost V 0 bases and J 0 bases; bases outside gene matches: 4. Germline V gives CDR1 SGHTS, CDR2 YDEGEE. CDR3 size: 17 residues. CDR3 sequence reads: CASSLGPSGRVSYEQYF. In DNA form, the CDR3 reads TGTGCCAGCAGCTTGGGGCCTAGCGGGAGGGTCTCCTACGAGCAGTACTTC. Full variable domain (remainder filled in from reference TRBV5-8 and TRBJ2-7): EAGVTQSPTHLIKTRGQQATLRCSPISGHTSVYWYQQALGLGLQFLLWYDEGEERNRGNFPPRFSGRQFPNYSSELNVNALELEDSALYLCASSLGPSGRVSYEQYFGPGTRLTVT.

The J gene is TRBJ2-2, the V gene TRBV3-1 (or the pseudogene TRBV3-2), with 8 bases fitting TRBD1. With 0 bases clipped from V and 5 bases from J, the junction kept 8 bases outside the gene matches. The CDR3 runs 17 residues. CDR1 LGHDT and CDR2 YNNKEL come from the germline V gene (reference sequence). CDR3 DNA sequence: TGTGCCAGCAGCCAAGAAGGCCAGGGGGCTTTGACCGGGGAGCTGTTTTTT. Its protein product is CASSQEGQGALTGELFF.

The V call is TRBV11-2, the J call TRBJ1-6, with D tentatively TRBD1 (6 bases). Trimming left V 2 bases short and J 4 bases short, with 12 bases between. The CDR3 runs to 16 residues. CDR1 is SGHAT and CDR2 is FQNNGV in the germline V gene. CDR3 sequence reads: CASSLQDSVYNSPLHF. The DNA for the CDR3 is TGTGCCAGCAGCTTACAGGACAGCGTTTATAATTCACCCCTCCACTTT.

The CDR3, as DNA: TGTGCCAGCAGCCAGACAGGGCCCCCTAATGAAAAACTGTTTTTT. Its translation is CASSQTGPPNEKLFF. This chain connects TRBV7-6 to TRBJ1-4; TRBD1 matches 7 bases. Germline-derived CDR1 and CDR2 are SGHVS and FNYEAQ. Trimming at V came to 5 bases and at J to 3 bases, leaving 6 bases not matched to a gene. This CDR3 spans 15 amino acids. Together with reference TRBV7-6 and TRBJ1-4, the CDR3 gives the full variable domain: GAGVSQSPRYKVTKRGQDVALRCDPISGHVSLYWYRQALGQGPEFLTYFNYEAQQDKSGLPNDRFSAERPEGSISTLTIQRTEQRDSAMYRCASSQTGPPNEKLFFGSGTQLSVL.

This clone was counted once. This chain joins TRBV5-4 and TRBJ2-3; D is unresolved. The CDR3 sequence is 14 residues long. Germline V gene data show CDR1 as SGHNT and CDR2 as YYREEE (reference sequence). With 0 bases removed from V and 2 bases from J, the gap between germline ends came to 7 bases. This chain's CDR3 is CASSLAFNTDTQYF. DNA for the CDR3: TGTGCCAGCAGCTTGGCCTTTAACACAGATACGCAGTATTTT.

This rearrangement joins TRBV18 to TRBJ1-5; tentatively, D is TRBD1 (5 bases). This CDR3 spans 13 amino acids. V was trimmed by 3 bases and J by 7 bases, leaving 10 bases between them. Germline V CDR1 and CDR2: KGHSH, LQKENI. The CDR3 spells CASSPGGGQPQHF. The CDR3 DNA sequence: TGTGCCAGCTCACCCGGGGGGGGACAGCCCCAGCATTTT.

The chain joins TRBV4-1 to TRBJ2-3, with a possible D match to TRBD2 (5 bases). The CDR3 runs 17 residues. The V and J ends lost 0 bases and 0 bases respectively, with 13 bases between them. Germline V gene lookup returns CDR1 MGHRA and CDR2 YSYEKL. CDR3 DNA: TGCGCCAGCAGCCAAGACCGGACGGGGATGAGCACAGATACGCAGTATTTT. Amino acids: CASSQDRTGMSTDTQYF.

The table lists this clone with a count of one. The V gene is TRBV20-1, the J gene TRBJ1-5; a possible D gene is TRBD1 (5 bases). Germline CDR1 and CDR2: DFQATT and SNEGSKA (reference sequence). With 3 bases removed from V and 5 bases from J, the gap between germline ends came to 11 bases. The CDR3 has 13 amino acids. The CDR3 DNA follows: TGCAGTGCTAGTTACGACAGTGATCAGCCCCAGCATTTT. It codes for CSASYDSDQPQHF.

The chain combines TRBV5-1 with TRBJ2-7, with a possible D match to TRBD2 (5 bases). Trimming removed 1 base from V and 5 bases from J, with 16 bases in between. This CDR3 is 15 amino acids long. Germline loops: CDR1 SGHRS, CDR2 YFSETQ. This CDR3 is CASSLMVGRSDEQYF. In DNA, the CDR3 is TGCGCCAGCAGCTTGATGGTGGGGAGATCGGACGAGCAGTACTTC.

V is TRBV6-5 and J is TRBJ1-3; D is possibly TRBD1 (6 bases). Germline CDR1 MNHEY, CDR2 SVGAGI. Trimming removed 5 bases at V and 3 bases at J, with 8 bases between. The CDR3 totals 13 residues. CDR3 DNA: TGTGCCAGCAGTCCGACAGGTGGAAACACCATATATTTT. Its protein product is CASSPTGGNTIYF.

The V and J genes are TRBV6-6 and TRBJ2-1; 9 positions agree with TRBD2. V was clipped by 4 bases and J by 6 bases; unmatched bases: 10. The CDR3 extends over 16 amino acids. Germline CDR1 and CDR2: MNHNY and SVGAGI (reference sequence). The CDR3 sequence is CASSFPTSGGLNEQFF. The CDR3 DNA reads TGTGCCAGCAGTTTCCCGACTAGCGGAGGTCTCAATGAGCAGTTCTTC.

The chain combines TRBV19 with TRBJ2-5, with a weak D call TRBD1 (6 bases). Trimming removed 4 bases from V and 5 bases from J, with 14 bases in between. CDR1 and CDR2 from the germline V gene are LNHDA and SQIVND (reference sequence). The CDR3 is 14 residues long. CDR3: CASSRGHQGETQYF. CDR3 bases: TGTGCCAGTAGTAGAGGACATCAGGGGGAGACCCAGTACTTC.

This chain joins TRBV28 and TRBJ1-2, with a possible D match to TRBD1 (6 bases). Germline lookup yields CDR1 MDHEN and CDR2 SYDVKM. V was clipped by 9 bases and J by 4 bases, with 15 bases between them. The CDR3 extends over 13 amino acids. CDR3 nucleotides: TGTGCCAGTTTTTCACAGGGAACCTATGGCTACACCTTC. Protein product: CASFSQGTYGYTF.

CDR3: CASSLGLAGVDTQYF. For the CDR3, the DNA is TGTGCCAGCAGCTTAGGGCTAGCGGGGGTAGATACGCAGTATTTT. The rearrangement uses TRBV11-2 and TRBJ2-3, with 10 bases that match TRBD2. This CDR3 spans 15 amino acids. The ends lost 1 base at V and 5 bases at J; junction bases unmatched: 3. Germline V CDR1 and CDR2: SGHAT, FQNNGV.

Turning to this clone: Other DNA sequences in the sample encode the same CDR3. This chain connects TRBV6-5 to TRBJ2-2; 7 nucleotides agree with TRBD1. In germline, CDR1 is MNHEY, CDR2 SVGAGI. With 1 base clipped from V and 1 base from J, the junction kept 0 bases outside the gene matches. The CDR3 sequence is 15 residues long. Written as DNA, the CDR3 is TGTGCCAGCAGTTACTGGACAGGGAACACCGGGGAGCTGTTTTTT. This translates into CASSYWTGNTGELFF.

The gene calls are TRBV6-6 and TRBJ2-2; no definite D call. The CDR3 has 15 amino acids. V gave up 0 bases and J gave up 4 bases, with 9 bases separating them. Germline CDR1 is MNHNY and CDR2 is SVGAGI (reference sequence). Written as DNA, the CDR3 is TGTGCCAGCAGTTACTCGAAGCCCGGCACCGGGGAGCTGTTTTTT. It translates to CASSYSKPGTGELFF.

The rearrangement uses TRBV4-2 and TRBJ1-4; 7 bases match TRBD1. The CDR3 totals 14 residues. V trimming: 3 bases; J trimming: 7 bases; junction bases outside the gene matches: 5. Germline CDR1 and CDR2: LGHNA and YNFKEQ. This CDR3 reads CASSHRQGGEKLFF. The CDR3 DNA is TGTGCCAGCAGCCATCGACAGGGCGGTGAAAAACTGTTTTTT.

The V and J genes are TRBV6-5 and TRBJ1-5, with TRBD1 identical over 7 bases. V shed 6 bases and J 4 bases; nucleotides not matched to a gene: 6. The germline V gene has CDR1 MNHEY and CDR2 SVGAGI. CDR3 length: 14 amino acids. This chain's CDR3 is CASRPGQTNQPQHF. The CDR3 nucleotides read TGTGCCAGCAGGCCGGGACAGACAAATCAGCCCCAGCATTTT.

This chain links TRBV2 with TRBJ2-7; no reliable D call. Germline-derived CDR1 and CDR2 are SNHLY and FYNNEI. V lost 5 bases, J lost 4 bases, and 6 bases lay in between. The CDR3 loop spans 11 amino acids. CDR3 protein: CASSLPYEQYF. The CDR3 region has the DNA TGTGCCAGCAGTCTCCCTTACGAGCAGTACTTC.

The CDR3 DNA sequence: TGTGCCAGCAGGGCGGGGTCCACGACTGAAGCTTTCTTT. Translated, it gives CASRAGSTTEAFF. The V and J genes are TRBV2 and TRBJ1-1, with D uncertain. The CDR3 is made up of 13 amino acids. Trimming took off 6 bases at V and 5 bases at J, with 13 bases between the two ends. From germline, CDR1 is SNHLY and CDR2 FYNNEI.

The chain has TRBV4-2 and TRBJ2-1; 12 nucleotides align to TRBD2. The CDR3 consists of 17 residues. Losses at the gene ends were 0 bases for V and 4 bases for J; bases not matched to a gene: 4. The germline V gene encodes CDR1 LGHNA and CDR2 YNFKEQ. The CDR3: CASSQETSGGLYNEQFF. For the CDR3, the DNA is TGTGCCAGCAGCCAAGAGACTAGCGGGGGACTTTACAATGAGCAGTTCTTC.

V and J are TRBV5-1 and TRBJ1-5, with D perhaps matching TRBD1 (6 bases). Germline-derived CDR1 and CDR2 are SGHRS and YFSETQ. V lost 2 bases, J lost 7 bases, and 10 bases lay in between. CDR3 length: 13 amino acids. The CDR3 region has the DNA TGCGCCAGCAGCTTAGGGGGTTGGCAGCCCCAGCATTTT. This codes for CASSLGGWQPQHF. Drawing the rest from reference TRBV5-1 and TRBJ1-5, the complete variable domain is KAGVTQTPRYLIKTRGQQVTLSCSPISGHRSVSWYQQTPGQGLQFLFEYFSETQRNKGNFPGRFSGRQFSNSRSEMNVSTLELGDSALYLCASSLGGWQPQHFGDGTRLSIL.

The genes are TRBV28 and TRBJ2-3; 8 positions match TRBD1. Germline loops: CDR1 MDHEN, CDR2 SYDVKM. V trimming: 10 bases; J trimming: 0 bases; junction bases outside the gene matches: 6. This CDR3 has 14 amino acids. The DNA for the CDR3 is TGTGCCACCACCCGGACAGGGAGCACAGATACGCAGTATTTT. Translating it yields CATTRTGSTDTQYF.

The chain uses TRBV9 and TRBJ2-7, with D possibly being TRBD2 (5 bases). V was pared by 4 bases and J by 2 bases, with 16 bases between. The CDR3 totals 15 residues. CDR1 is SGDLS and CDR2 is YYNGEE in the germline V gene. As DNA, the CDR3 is TGTGCCAGCAGCCCCCCCCTAGCTCCCCCCTACGAGCAGTACTTC. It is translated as CASSPPLAPPYEQYF.

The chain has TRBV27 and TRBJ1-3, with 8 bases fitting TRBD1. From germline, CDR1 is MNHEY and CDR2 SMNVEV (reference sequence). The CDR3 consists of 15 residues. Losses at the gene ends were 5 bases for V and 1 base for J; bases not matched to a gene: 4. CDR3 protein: CASSPWTGSGNTIYF. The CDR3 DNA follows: TGTGCCAGCAGTCCGTGGACAGGGTCTGGAAACACCATATATTTT.

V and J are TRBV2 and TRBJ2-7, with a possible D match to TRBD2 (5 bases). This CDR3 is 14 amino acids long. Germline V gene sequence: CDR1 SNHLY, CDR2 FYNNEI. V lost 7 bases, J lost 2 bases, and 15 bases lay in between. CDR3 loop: CASTYLTTAYEQYF. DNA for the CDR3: TGTGCCAGCACCTATTTGACTACAGCCTACGAGCAGTACTTC.